Listed here are 14 T cell receptor beta chains from one sample, sequenced in a study of CD4 and CD8 cells across lung adenocarcinoma regions. TCRdb called the PCR reads again in MiXCR, with one record for every CDR3 protein. The table shows several thousand distinct CDR3 sequences, with approximately 50% occurring only once. The specimen sequenced was CD8+ T cells from the center of a lung tumor. These receptors were taken from a female donor with lung adenocarcinoma. The CD4 and CD8 labels of this study may be unreliable.

The sample holds many counts of this clonotype. This chain joins TRBV7-6 and TRBJ2-2, with 7 positions matching TRBD1. This CDR3 contains 15 residues. With V trimmed by 5 bases and J by 2 bases, 5 bases remained unmatched. Germline V gives CDR1 SGHVS, CDR2 FNYEAQ. The CDR3 DNA is TGTGCCAGCAGCCAAACAGGGGTCAACACCGGGGAGCTGTTTTTT. Translation gives CASSQTGVNTGELFF.

This clonotype showed up many times. CDR3 amino acids: CASRFGQSYGYTF. CDR3 in DNA: TGTGCCAGCAGATTCGGACAGAGCTATGGCTACACCTTC. The chain carries TRBV12-3 or TRBV12-4 and TRBJ1-2, with a weak D call TRBD1 (6 bases). This CDR3 is 13 amino acids long. Between the trimmed V and J ends, which lost 6 bases and 4 bases, there was a span of 12 bases.

The genes are TRBV12-3 or TRBV12-4 and TRBJ2-3, with D possibly matching TRBD1 (5 bases). The V end lost 9 bases, the J end lost 7 bases, and 23 bases lay between the germline ends. This CDR3 is built from 15 residues. The CDR3 loop reads CARGLPAVTKNTQYF. CDR3 bases: TGTGCCAGGGGGCTCCCGGCTGTGACCAAGAATACGCAGTATTTT.

The chain has TRBV6-1 and TRBJ2-5; D possibly matches TRBD1 or TRBD2 (6 bases each). Germline CDR1 is MNHNS and CDR2 is SASEGT. The CDR3 spans 14 residues. The DNA for the CDR3 is TGTGCGGGGCTCGGGGGCCGAGCCCAAGAGACCCAGTACTTC. Translated: CAGLGGRAQETQYF.

V and J are TRBV6-1 and TRBJ2-4; 7 bases fit TRBD2. With V trimmed by 2 bases and J by 10 bases, 11 bases remained unmatched. From germline, CDR1 is MNHNS and CDR2 SASEGT. This CDR3 has 15 residues. CDR3 sequence (DNA): TGTGCCAGCAGTGAAATAGCGGGTAGCAAAGATATTCAGTACTTC. It yields the protein CASSEIAGSKDIQYF.

This clonotype was seen at least ten times. A read error is possible here, since a much larger clone lies one base away. This chain joins TRBV6-1 and TRBJ2-5; D not certain. The CDR3 contains 12 residues. Trimming left V 7 bases short and J 11 bases short, with 17 bases between. CDR1 and CDR2 from the germline V gene are MNHNS and SASEGT. CDR3 DNA sequence: TGTGCCAGCACCCGAGAGCTCGATGAGCAGTACTTC. Amino acids: CASTRELDEQYF.

In regard to this clonotype: This could be a read error, since a much larger clone is one nucleotide away. The chain recombines TRBV6-1 with TRBJ2-1, with D possibly matching TRBD2 (6 bases). The germline V gene has CDR1 MNHNS and CDR2 SASEGT. V lost 8 bases to trimming and J lost 13 bases, with 15 bases between them. The CDR3 has 11 amino acids. In DNA form, the CDR3 reads TGTGCCAGCCAGTGGGGGGAGACCCAGTTCTTC. Protein sequence: CASQWGETQFF.

This clonotype ranks as medium-sized. V and J are TRBV28 and TRBJ2-7; D remains ambiguous. The V and J ends lost 2 bases and 6 bases respectively, with 8 bases between them. The CDR3 runs to 12 residues. Germline V gene data show CDR1 as MDHEN and CDR2 as SYDVKM. CDR3 loop: CASSLNPREQYF. The CDR3 nucleotides read TGTGCCAGCAGTTTAAATCCCCGCGAGCAGTACTTC.

This clonotype was picked up many times. J is TRBJ2-1 and V is TRBV10-2; 8 positions match TRBD1. V shed 11 bases, J shed 6 bases, and the junction held 9 bases outside the gene matches. Germline V CDR1 and CDR2: WSHSY, SAAADI. This CDR3 contains 13 residues. This CDR3 is CAARDRWTNEQFF. As DNA, the CDR3 is TGCGCCGCCCGGGACAGGTGGACCAATGAGCAGTTCTTC.

This clonotype showed up just a few times. A much larger clone is a single base away; this may be a read error. The rearrangement joins TRBV27 to TRBJ2-1; D is unresolved. The CDR3 sequence is 11 residues long. Per the germline V gene, CDR1 is MNHEY and CDR2 is SMNVEV (reference sequence). V gave up 4 bases and J gave up 10 bases, with 8 bases separating them. The CDR3 region has the DNA TGTGCCAGCAGTTACTCCTACGAGCAGTTCTTC. Protein: CASSYSYEQFF.

In its sample, this clonotype is medium-sized. One end of the junction varies from germline; a read error may be responsible. This chain connects TRBV6-1 to TRBJ1-1, with a possible D match to TRBD1 (5 bases). The germline V gene encodes CDR1 MNHNS and CDR2 SASEGT. This CDR3 contains 14 residues. The CDR3 DNA reads TGTGCCAGTAGTGTATGGGGGAGAGAGACTGAAGCTTTCTTT. Translating gives CASSVWGRETEAFF.

This sequence joins TRBV7-3 and TRBJ2-5; perhaps TRBD1 as D (6 bases). Trimming took off 0 bases at V and 4 bases at J, with 12 bases between the two ends. The CDR3 runs to 15 residues. From germline, CDR1 is SGHTA and CDR2 FQGTGA. CDR3 residues: CASSLTGQPLETQYF. CDR3 nucleotide sequence: TGTGCCAGCAGCTTAACCGGACAGCCTCTAGAGACCCAGTACTTC.

This chain connects TRBV10-3 to TRBJ2-1, with a tentative D call TRBD1 (5 bases). The DNA matches TRBJ2-5 better at its end, which makes the J call doubtful. Germline-derived CDR1 and CDR2 are ENHRY and SYGVKD. The CDR3 has 14 residues. CDR3 DNA: TGTGCGGGGCTGGGCGGCCGTGACCAAAACATCCAGTACTTC. Translating gives CAGLGGRDQNIQYF.

In its sample, this clonotype was seen a few times. The V gene is TRBV5-3, the J gene TRBJ1-6, with D possibly being TRBD1 (5 bases). TRBV5-3 is classed as an ORF, of uncertain function. The CDR3 has 13 amino acids. V was shortened by 3 bases and J by 6 bases, with 7 bases between the two germline ends. The CDR3 here is CARSSGTNSPLHF. The CDR3 nucleotides read TGTGCCAGAAGCTCAGGGACTAATTCACCCCTCCACTTT.